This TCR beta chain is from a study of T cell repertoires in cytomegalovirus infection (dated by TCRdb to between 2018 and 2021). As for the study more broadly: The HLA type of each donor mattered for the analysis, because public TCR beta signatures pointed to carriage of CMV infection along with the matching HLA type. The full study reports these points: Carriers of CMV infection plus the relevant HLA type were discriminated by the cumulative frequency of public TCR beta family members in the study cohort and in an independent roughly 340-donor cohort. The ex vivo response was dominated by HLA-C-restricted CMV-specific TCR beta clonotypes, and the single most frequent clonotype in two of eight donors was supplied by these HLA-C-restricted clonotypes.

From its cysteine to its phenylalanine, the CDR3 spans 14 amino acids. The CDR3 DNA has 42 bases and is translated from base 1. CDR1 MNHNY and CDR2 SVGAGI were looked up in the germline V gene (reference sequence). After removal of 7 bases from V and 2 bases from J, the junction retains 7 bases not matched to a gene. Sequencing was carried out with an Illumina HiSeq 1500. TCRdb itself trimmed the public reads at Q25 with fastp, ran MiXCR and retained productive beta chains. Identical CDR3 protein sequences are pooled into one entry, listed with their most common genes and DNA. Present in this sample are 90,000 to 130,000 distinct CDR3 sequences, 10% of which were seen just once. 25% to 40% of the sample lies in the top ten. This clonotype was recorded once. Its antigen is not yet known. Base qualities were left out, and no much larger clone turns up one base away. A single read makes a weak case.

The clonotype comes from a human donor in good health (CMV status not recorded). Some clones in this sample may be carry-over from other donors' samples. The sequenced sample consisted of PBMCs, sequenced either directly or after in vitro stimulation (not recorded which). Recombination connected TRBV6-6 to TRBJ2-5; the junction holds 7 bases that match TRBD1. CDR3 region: CASTWGTVQETQYF. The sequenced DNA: TGTGCCAGCACCTGGGGGACAGTACAAGAGACCCAGTACTTC.